The 25 T cell receptor beta chains reported below all come from one sample, sequenced in a study of cytomegalovirus exposure and HLA in healthy donors. Both 60 Vbeta primers and 13 Jbeta primers went into the PCR. Clones were sequenced by immunoSEQ multiplex PCR, and TCRdb holds only the in-frame ones, with some missing. The repertoire includes 150,000 to 200,000 clones, about four fifths of them detected once, and around 1% sits in the top ten. Sequenced: PBMCs. Receptors were obtained from a young man in good health and CMV-seronegative.

The rearrangement links TRBV19 to TRBJ1-4, with 8 bases fitting TRBD1. The CDR3 loop spans 15 amino acids. Germline V lookup: CDR1 LNHDA, CDR2 SQIVND (reference sequence). J was trimmed by 7 bases and V by 4 bases; bases with no gene match: 8. CDR3 DNA sequence: TGTGCCAGTAGTACACAGGGGGGTTGGGTTGAAAAACTGTTTTTT. The encoded protein is CASSTQGGWVEKLFF. The entire variable domain, with the rest obtained from reference TRBV19 and TRBJ1-4, is as follows: DGGITQSPKYLFRKEGQNVTLSCEQNLNHDAMYWYRQDPGQGLRLIYYSQIVNDFQKGDIAEGYSVSREKKESFPLTVTSAQKNPTAFYLCASSTQGGWVEKLFFGSGTQLSVL.

The CDR3 nucleotides are TGCGCCAGCAGCTGGAGGGTAAGTTCCTACGAGCAGTACTTC. It is translated as CASSWRVSSYEQYF. This chain joins TRBV5-1 and TRBJ2-5, with TRBD2 as a possible D gene (6 bases). TRBJ2-7 explains the end of the DNA better; the J call may be wrong. The CDR3 consists of 14 residues. Germline V gene data show CDR1 as SGHRS and CDR2 as YFSETQ.

The CDR3 loop is CAISHDRGAGYTF. DNA of the CDR3: TGTGCCATCAGCCACGACAGGGGCGCAGGCTACACCTTC. The chain combines TRBV10-3 with TRBJ1-2, with 8 bases lining up with TRBD1. The CDR3 sequence is 13 residues long. CDR1 is ENHRY and CDR2 is SYGVKD in the germline V gene. V lost 6 bases to trimming and J lost 8 bases; unmatched junction nucleotides: 8.

The chain is built from TRBV7-2 and TRBJ1-3; D is undetermined. Germline loops: CDR1 SGHTA, CDR2 FQGNSA. With 6 bases removed from V and 2 bases from J, the gap between germline ends came to 8 bases. The CDR3 loop spans 13 amino acids. The CDR3 spells CASRITAGNTIYF. CDR3 DNA: TGTGCCAGCAGGATAACTGCTGGAAACACCATATATTTT.

The chain joins TRBV5-1 to TRBJ2-7; 9 bases are a match to TRBD1. V lost 3 bases to trimming and J lost 2 bases; unmatched junction nucleotides: 6. CDR3 length: 15 residues. CDR1 is SGHRS and CDR2 is YFSETQ in the germline V gene. CDR3 coding DNA: TGCGCCAGCAGCTCGACCGGGACAGGGACCTACGAGCAGTACTTC. It translates to CASSSTGTGTYEQYF. The variable domain in full, completed from reference TRBV5-1 and TRBJ2-7, reads KAGVTQTPRYLIKTRGQQVTLSCSPISGHRSVSWYQQTPGQGLQFLFEYFSETQRNKGNFPGRFSGRQFSNSRSEMNVSTLELGDSALYLCASSSTGTGTYEQYFGPGTRLTVT.

This clone has a handful of counts. The chain recombines TRBV7-9 with TRBJ1-1, with D maybe TRBD1 (5 bases). The CDR3 runs to 13 residues. Germline-derived CDR1 and CDR2 are SEHNR and FQNEAQ (reference sequence). V lost 5 bases to trimming and J lost 4 bases, with 11 bases between them. The CDR3 loop reads CASSTRQGTEAFF. The CDR3 region has the DNA TGTGCCAGCAGCACGAGGCAGGGCACTGAAGCTTTCTTT.

This sequence joins TRBV28 and TRBJ1-1; D is unresolved. Trimming pared 3 bases from V and 2 bases from J, leaving 4 bases between. The CDR3 extends over 12 amino acids. Germline V CDR1 and CDR2: MDHEN, SYDVKM. DNA for the CDR3: TGTGCCAGCAGTTTTCTAAACACTGAAGCTTTCTTT. Its translation is CASSFLNTEAFF.

This clone has just one count. This chain connects TRBV4-3 to TRBJ1-4; D unclear. The CDR3 is made up of 16 amino acids. Germline assignment: CDR1 LGHNA and CDR2 YSLEER. The V end was cut by 0 bases, the J end by 7 bases, with 15 bases between. CDR3 protein: CASSQDRGGFGEKLFF. The CDR3 region has the DNA TGCGCCAGCAGCCAAGATCGTGGAGGGTTCGGTGAAAAACTGTTTTTT.

The chain carries TRBV19 and TRBJ1-1; D remains unclear. The CDR3 runs 12 residues. V dropped 6 bases and J dropped 8 bases, with 13 bases sitting between them. Germline V gene sequence: CDR1 LNHDA, CDR2 SQIVND (reference sequence). The CDR3 region has the DNA TGTGCCAGTAGGATGCAGACATCGGAAGCTTTCTTT. Protein sequence: CASRMQTSEAFF. Combining the CDR3 with reference TRBV19 and TRBJ1-1 gives the whole variable domain DGGITQSPKYLFRKEGQNVTLSCEQNLNHDAMYWYRQDPGQGLRLIYYSQIVNDFQKGDIAEGYSVSREKKESFPLTVTSAQKNPTAFYLCASRMQTSEAFFGQGTRLTVV.

V and J are TRBV7-2 and TRBJ1-4; unclear D gene. From germline, CDR1 is SGHTA and CDR2 FQGNSA. Deletions cut 5 bases from V and 3 bases from J, with 16 bases between. The CDR3 runs 16 residues. CDR3 loop: CASSPKATRPNEKLFF. As DNA, the CDR3 is TGTGCCAGCAGCCCCAAGGCGACCAGGCCTAATGAAAAACTGTTTTTT. Full variable domain (missing parts from reference TRBV7-2 and TRBJ1-4): GAGVSQSPSNKVTEKGKDVELRCDPISGHTALYWYRQSLGQGLEFLIYFQGNSAPDKSGLPSDRFSAERTGGSVSTLTIQRTQQEDSAVYLCASSPKATRPNEKLFFGSGTQLSVL.

The chain links TRBV5-8 to TRBJ2-2, with D hard to call. Germline V gene data show CDR1 as SGHTS and CDR2 as YDEGEE. Trimming stripped 2 bases from V and 1 base from J, with 12 bases between. The CDR3 runs 16 residues. The CDR3 here is CASSFRLPMNTGELFF. CDR3 sequence (DNA): TGTGCCAGCAGCTTTAGACTGCCGATGAACACCGGGGAGCTGTTTTTT.

The V gene is TRBV28, the J gene TRBJ2-1; perhaps TRBD2 as D (7 bases). This CDR3 is built from 13 residues. Germline V lookup: CDR1 MDHEN, CDR2 SYDVKM. V dropped 8 bases and J dropped 7 bases, with 15 bases sitting between them. CDR3 protein: CASEWGGRNEQFF. The CDR3 bases are TGTGCCAGCGAGTGGGGGGGCCGAAATGAGCAGTTCTTC.

This chain uses TRBV15 with TRBJ2-1; no clear D gene. This CDR3 is built from 12 residues. The germline V gene has CDR1 LNHNV and CDR2 YYDKDF (reference sequence). Trimming cost V 0 bases and J 9 bases, with 6 bases left between them. In DNA form, the CDR3 reads TGTGCCACCAGCAGAGATATAGTTGAGCAGTTCTTC. Translating gives CATSRDIVEQFF.

The CDR3 loop reads CASSRPGTSGSWSTDTQYF. The DNA of the CDR3 is TGTGCCAGCAGCAGGCCCGGGACTAGCGGGAGTTGGAGCACAGATACGCAGTATTTT. The rearrangement uses TRBV7-2 and TRBJ2-3; 14 bases line up with TRBD2. Per germline, CDR1 SGHTA and CDR2 FQGNSA. V lost 5 bases and J lost 0; bases outside the gene matches: 10. CDR3 size: 19 residues.

The chain employs TRBV18 and TRBJ1-4, with 7 bases that match TRBD1. Losses at the gene ends were 5 bases for V and 2 bases for J; bases not matched to a gene: 2. The CDR3 is made up of 14 amino acids. Germline CDR1 reads KGHSH; CDR2 reads LQKENI. The CDR3 sequence: CASSTGQTNEKLFF. CDR3 coding DNA: TGTGCCAGCTCAACGGGACAGACTAATGAAAAACTGTTTTTT. The full variable domain, in which reference TRBV18 and TRBJ1-4 provide the parts outside the CDR3, is NAGVMQNPRHLVRRRGQEARLRCSPMKGHSHVYWYRQLPEEGLKFMVYLQKENIIDESGMPKERFSAEFPKEGPSILRIQQVVRGDSAAYFCASSTGQTNEKLFFGSGTQLSVL.

V gene TRBV4-2 combines with J gene TRBJ2-5; 10 bases align to TRBD2. Looked up from germline, CDR1 is LGHNA and CDR2 is YNFKEQ. Trimming at V came to 7 bases and at J to 5 bases, leaving 7 bases not matched to a gene. This CDR3 spans 14 amino acids. The CDR3 DNA reads TGTGCCAGCATGGAGCGGGAGGGCCGGGAGACCCAGTACTTC. This translates into CASMEREGRETQYF.

The V gene is TRBV21-1, the J gene TRBJ2-7; whether TRBD1, the table's D call, matches the DNA was not checked. TRBV21-1 is shown as a pseudogene. The CDR3 length is 16 residues. In DNA, the CDR3 is TGTGCCAGCAGCAAAGAATCGGGGACAGGGAGATACGAGCAGTACTTC. It is translated as CASSKESGTGRYEQYF.

CDR3: CAWSPVETQYF. CDR3 DNA sequence: TGTGCCTGGAGCCCAGTAGAGACCCAGTACTTC. The chain couples TRBV30 to TRBJ2-5; D uncertain. The germline V and J ends were trimmed by 3 bases and 4 bases, with 6 bases remaining between them. This CDR3 contains 11 residues. The V gene's germline CDR1 is GTSNPN and CDR2 SVGIG (reference sequence).

This sequence joins TRBV6-5 and TRBJ1-2, with D unresolved. Germline-derived CDR1 and CDR2 are MNHEY and SVGAGI. Trimming left V 5 bases short and J 8 bases short, with 18 bases between. There are 14 residues in the CDR3. As DNA, the CDR3 is TGTGCCAGCAGTCTCGGGTATGGTCCTTGGGGCTACACCTTC. Protein sequence: CASSLGYGPWGYTF.

The V and J genes are TRBV27 and TRBJ2-3; 7 nucleotides align to TRBD1. Per germline, CDR1 MNHEY and CDR2 SMNVEV (reference sequence). This CDR3 is built from 15 residues. V lost 3 bases and J lost 3; bases outside the gene matches: 6. As DNA, the CDR3 is TGTGCCAGCAGTTTGGACGGGACAGCAACAGATACGCAGTATTTT. Translating it yields CASSLDGTATDTQYF.

V and J are TRBV11-3 and TRBJ2-7; D might be TRBD1 (6 bases). Per germline, CDR1 SGHNT and CDR2 YENEEA. Deletions cut 2 bases from V and 4 bases from J, with 9 bases between. This CDR3 is built from 13 residues. Written as DNA, the CDR3 is TGTGCCAGCAGCTTAAGCCAGGGGTACGAGCAGTACTTC. Its protein is CASSLSQGYEQYF.

The gene calls are TRBV9 and TRBJ1-1, with D possibly TRBD1 on 5 matching bases. Germline CDR1 SGDLS, CDR2 YYNGEE. The V and J ends lost 3 bases and 0 bases respectively, with 18 bases between them. The CDR3 has 17 amino acids. The CDR3 DNA is TGTGCCAGCAGCGCCCCAAGGGGAGGGCAGCTGAACACTGAAGCTTTCTTT. Its protein product is CASSAPRGGQLNTEAFF.

The genes are TRBV23-1 and TRBJ1-5; tentative D call: TRBD1 (6 bases). TRBV23-1 falls under the ORF class, with uncertain function. Trimming pared 0 bases from V and 2 bases from J, leaving 20 bases between. This CDR3 is 19 amino acids long. The CDR3 coding sequence is TGCGCCAGCAGTCAATCCCAGAGCGGAACAGGGAGAGGCAATCAGCCCCAGCATTTT. Its protein product is CASSQSQSGTGRGNQPQHF.

The rearrangement joins TRBV6-5 to TRBJ2-1; 10 bases are a match to TRBD2. The CDR3 has 16 residues. The ends lost 2 bases at V and 6 bases at J; junction bases unmatched: 7. Germline lookup yields CDR1 MNHEY and CDR2 SVGAGI. Here the CDR3 reads CASSYPSGSLGNEQFF. In DNA, the CDR3 is TGTGCCAGCAGTTACCCTAGCGGGAGCCTTGGCAATGAGCAGTTCTTC.

This chain joins TRBV30 and TRBJ1-3; TRBD1 matches 8 bases. This CDR3 comprises 18 residues. V trimming: 0 bases; J trimming: 8 bases; junction bases outside the gene matches: 18. Germline CDR1 GTSNPN, CDR2 SVGIG (reference sequence). CDR3: CAWSVSPGGQVIGHTIYF. The CDR3 DNA is TGTGCCTGGAGTGTATCCCCGGGGGGACAGGTTATTGGGCACACCATATATTTT.